These 11 T cell receptor beta chains were sequenced from one sample in a study of T cell responses to AZD1222 COVID-19 vaccine. TCRdb's copy holds only in-frame clones and misses some; the assay was immunoSEQ multiplex PCR. The table lists roughly 100,000 clones, over 75% of them singletons, with 7% to 10% in the top ten. The sample was peripheral blood, taken on day 0 of AZD1222 vaccination. The receptors stem from an adult in good health.

Concerning this clone itself: Other DNA sequences in this specimen translate into the identical CDR3. The chain has TRBV6-5 and TRBJ1-1; D is uncertain. The CDR3 totals 14 residues. The V end was cut by 2 bases, the J end by 0 bases, with 7 bases between. Germline V gene sequence: CDR1 MNHEY, CDR2 SVGAGI. The CDR3 loop is CASSYGRLNTEAFF. DNA for the CDR3: TGTGCCAGCAGTTACGGTCGCCTGAACACTGAAGCTTTCTTT.

This clone was found once. V usage is TRBV19 and J usage is TRBJ1-1, with D tentatively TRBD1 (5 bases). The CDR3 runs 14 residues. Deletions cut 7 bases from V and 1 base from J, with 13 bases between. Germline V gene data show CDR1 as LNHDA and CDR2 as SQIVND (reference sequence). The CDR3 reads CASKSGQRNTEAFF. For the CDR3, the DNA is TGTGCCAGTAAGTCGGGGCAACGGAACACTGAAGCTTTCTTT.

This rearrangement joins TRBV19 to TRBJ2-7; weak D call: TRBD1 (6 bases). The germline V gene has CDR1 LNHDA and CDR2 SQIVND (reference sequence). The CDR3 runs to 14 residues. With 5 bases removed from V and 6 bases from J, the gap between germline ends came to 17 bases. In DNA form, the CDR3 reads TGTGCCAGTAGTTCCTCTAGACAGGCCCCCGAGCAGTACTTC. Translation: CASSSSRQAPEQYF.

The chain is built from TRBV15 and TRBJ2-2; D ambiguous. The CDR3 loop spans 13 amino acids. Between the trimmed V and J ends, which lost 3 bases and 6 bases, there was a span of 8 bases. Germline V gene data show CDR1 as LNHNV and CDR2 as YYDKDF (reference sequence). CDR3: CATSSLPPGELFF. In nucleotides, the CDR3 is TGTGCCACCAGCAGCCTCCCGCCCGGGGAGCTGTTTTTT.

V gene TRBV11-2 combines with J gene TRBJ2-2; 13 bases map to TRBD2. CDR1 SGHAT and CDR2 FQNNGV come from the germline V gene. V lost 6 bases to trimming and J lost 4 bases; unmatched junction nucleotides: 5. This CDR3 is 16 amino acids long. For the CDR3, the DNA is TGTGCCAGCAGACCCACTAGCGGGGGGGTCACCGGGGAGCTGTTTTTT. It yields the protein CASRPTSGGVTGELFF.

The chain joins TRBV4-3 to TRBJ2-7; 7 bases map to TRBD2. Germline lookup yields CDR1 LGHNA and CDR2 YSLEER. The CDR3 extends over 15 amino acids. Trimming took 1 base from V and 4 from J; bases not matched to a gene: 7. CDR3 in DNA: TGCGCCAGCAGCCAAGTGGCGGGAGATTTTTACGAGCAGTACTTC. Protein sequence: CASSQVAGDFYEQYF.

The chain carries TRBV12-3 or TRBV12-4 and TRBJ1-6, with unresolved D. Trimming shortened V by 6 bases and J by 14 bases, and 11 bases separated the two germline ends. This CDR3 spans 11 amino acids. This CDR3 reads CASRTEGTLHF. The CDR3 DNA sequence: TGTGCCAGCAGAACAGAGGGAACCCTCCACTTT.

The chain uses TRBV7-2 and TRBJ2-7; TRBD2 aligns across 14 bases. Germline V gives CDR1 SGHTA, CDR2 FQGNSA. This CDR3 comprises 18 residues. V shed 1 base, J shed 6 bases, and the junction held 11 bases outside the gene matches. CDR3 region: CASSLVGTSGSGRSEQYF. Written as DNA, the CDR3 is TGTGCCAGCAGCTTAGTGGGGACTAGCGGGAGTGGGAGGTCCGAGCAGTACTTC.

The chain combines TRBV7-6 with TRBJ2-7; 7 nucleotides align to TRBD1. Per the germline V gene, CDR1 is SGHVS and CDR2 is FNYEAQ. V shed 5 bases and J 4 bases; nucleotides not matched to a gene: 11. This CDR3 is 15 amino acids long. The CDR3 DNA sequence: TGTGCCAGCAGCCTCTCACGGGGCAGGGGGTACGAGCAGTACTTC. This sequence encodes CASSLSRGRGYEQYF. Full variable domain (rest looked up from reference TRBV7-6 and TRBJ2-7): GAGVSQSPRYKVTKRGQDVALRCDPISGHVSLYWYRQALGQGPEFLTYFNYEAQQDKSGLPNDRFSAERPEGSISTLTIQRTEQRDSAMYRCASSLSRGRGYEQYFGPGTRLTVT.

The chain employs TRBV6-6 and TRBJ2-2; D not resolved. V was pared by 7 bases and J by 5 bases, with 14 bases between. Germline assignment: CDR1 MNHNY and CDR2 SVGAGI (reference sequence). The CDR3 loop spans 14 amino acids. This chain's CDR3 is CASTPKEFTGELFF. The DNA of the CDR3 is TGTGCCAGCACTCCTAAGGAGTTTACCGGGGAGCTGTTTTTT.

The chain recombines TRBV5-6 with TRBJ1-2; 7 bases agree with TRBD1. Per the germline V gene, CDR1 is SGHDT and CDR2 is YYEEEE. The junction had 6 bases not matched to a gene; V was cut back by 0 bases and J by 7 bases. This CDR3 contains 14 residues. In nucleotides, the CDR3 is TGTGCCAGCAGCTTGGACAGGGGAAGCAGTGGCTACACCTTC. Translation: CASSLDRGSSGYTF.